This T cell receptor (beta chain) was sequenced in a study of CD8 T cells in Susac syndrome. Random-hexamer reverse transcription was applied to about 0.45 to 1 ug RNA. TCRdb itself ran the immunoSEQ multiplex PCR reads through MiXCR, one entry per CDR3 protein. The sample carries some 100,000 distinct CDR3 sequences, approximately 91% recorded once. General observations from the study: The TCR sequencing and HLA analysis in the study involved a relatively small number of individuals, as the study acknowledged.

In regard to this clonotype: Its antigen is not known.

Sequencing targeted TCR beta in T cells from blood (CD8+ and CD4+). Negative isolation yielded CD4+ and CD8+ T cells, and FACS enriched TEMRA cells. The sample was CD4+ T cells from PBMCs. This sequence originates from a human donor in good health.

The CDR3 here is CSARGTSVAETQYF. The CDR3 nucleotides read TGCAGTGCTAGAGGGACTAGCGTTGCGGAGACCCAGTACTTC. This chain joins TRBV20-1 and TRBJ2-5; 9 bases fit TRBD2. V lost 1 base to trimming and J lost 5 bases; unmatched junction nucleotides: 5. The germline V gene has CDR1 DFQATT and CDR2 SNEGSKA (reference sequence). The CDR3 length is 14 residues.